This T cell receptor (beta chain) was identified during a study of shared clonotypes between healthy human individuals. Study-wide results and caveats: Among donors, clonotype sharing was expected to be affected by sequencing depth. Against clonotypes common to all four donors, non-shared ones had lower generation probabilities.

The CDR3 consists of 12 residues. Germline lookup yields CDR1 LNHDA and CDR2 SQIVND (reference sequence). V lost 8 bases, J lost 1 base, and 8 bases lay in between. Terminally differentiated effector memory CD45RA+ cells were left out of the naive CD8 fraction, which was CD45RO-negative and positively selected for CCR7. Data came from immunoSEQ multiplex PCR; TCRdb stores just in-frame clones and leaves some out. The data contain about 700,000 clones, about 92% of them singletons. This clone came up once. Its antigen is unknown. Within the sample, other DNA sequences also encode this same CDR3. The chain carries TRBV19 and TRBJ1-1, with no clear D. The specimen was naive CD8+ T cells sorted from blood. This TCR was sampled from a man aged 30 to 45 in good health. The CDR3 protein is CASRKGNTEAFF. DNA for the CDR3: TGTGCCAGTCGTAAGGGGAACACTGAAGCTTTCTTT.